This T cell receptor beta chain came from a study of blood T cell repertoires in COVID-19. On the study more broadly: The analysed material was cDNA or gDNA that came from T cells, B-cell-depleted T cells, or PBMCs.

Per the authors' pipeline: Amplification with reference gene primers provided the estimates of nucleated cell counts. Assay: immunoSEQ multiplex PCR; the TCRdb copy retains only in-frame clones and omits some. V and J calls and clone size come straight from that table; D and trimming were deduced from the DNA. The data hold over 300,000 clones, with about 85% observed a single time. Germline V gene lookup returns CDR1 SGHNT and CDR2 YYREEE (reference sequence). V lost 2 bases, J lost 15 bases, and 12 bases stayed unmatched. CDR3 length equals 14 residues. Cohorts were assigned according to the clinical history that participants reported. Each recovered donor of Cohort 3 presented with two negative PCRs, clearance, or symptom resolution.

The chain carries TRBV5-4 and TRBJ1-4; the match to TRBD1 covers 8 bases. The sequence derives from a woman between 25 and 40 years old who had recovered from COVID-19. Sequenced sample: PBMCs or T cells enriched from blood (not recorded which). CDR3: CASSFQGAPRELFF. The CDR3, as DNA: TGTGCCAGCAGCTTCCAGGGGGCCCCGAGGGAATTGTTTTTT.